Below are 3 T cell receptor beta chains sequenced from a single sample in a study of blood T cell repertoires in COVID-19 (dated by TCRdb to about 2020). Receptor libraries were prepared by the immunoSEQ multiplex PCR assay. Sourced from immuneACCESS, this table was stored by TCRdb with only in-frame sequences that have V and J called. A share of the clones is absent; for the studies checked, an unresolved V gene accounts for under half, and the remainder has no known explanation. The sample table contains 55,000 to 65,000 clones; only one count was recorded for more than 75% of them. 6.9% of the sample is taken by the ten largest. What was sequenced was peripheral blood. These receptors were taken from a man in his 60s with active or convalescent COVID-19.

This sequence joins TRBV5-5 and TRBJ1-6; 8 bases fit TRBD1. The CDR3 is 14 residues long. V lost 4 bases to trimming and J lost 13 bases; unmatched junction nucleotides: 10. Germline V CDR1 and CDR2: SGHKS, YYEKEE (reference sequence). The CDR3 region is CASSPPGQVNPLHF. The CDR3, as DNA: TGTGCCAGCAGCCCCCCGGGACAGGTCAATCCCCTCCACTTT.

This sequence joins TRBV28 and TRBJ2-7, with D uncertain. With 3 bases removed from V and 6 bases from J, the gap between germline ends came to 9 bases. The CDR3 contains 12 residues. Germline V gives CDR1 MDHEN, CDR2 SYDVKM. CDR3 sequence: CASSFSGSEQYF. For the CDR3, the DNA is TGTGCCAGCAGTTTCTCGGGTAGCGAGCAGTACTTC.

The chain has TRBV4-2 and TRBJ2-4, with 10 bases identical to TRBD1. The CDR3 runs 16 residues. V shed 3 bases and J 3 bases; nucleotides not matched to a gene: 5. Germline V lookup: CDR1 LGHNA, CDR2 YNFKEQ. In nucleotides, the CDR3 is TGTGCCAGCAGCCAGGGGACAGGGGTACGCAAAAACATTCAGTACTTC. Protein product: CASSQGTGVRKNIQYF.